Here is one T cell receptor beta chain with its context. The target antigen is unknown. The sequenced fragment ends 3 residues before the CDR3 boundary, so the rest is inferred from the germline J gene. Other DNA sequences in the same sample also yield this CDR3. The table came from immunoSEQ multiplex PCR; TCRdb's copy has only in-frame clones and leaves some out. This sample's table has about 14,000 clones. All donors had a single incident cervical HPV16 infection, not prevalent. The entry originates in a study of T cells in women clearing cervical HPV infection. Study outcomes and limitations: CIN3+ cases had significantly higher TCR richness than controls; evenness did not differ.

Trimming took 2 bases from V and 3 from J; bases not matched to a gene: 0. CDR3 length: 14 residues. Germline V gene lookup returns CDR1 KGHSH and CDR2 LQKENI. This chain joins TRBV18 and TRBJ2-7; 11 bases agree with TRBD1. Sample: blood buffy coat. The TCR sequence derives from a woman between 18 and 70 years old with a cervical HPV16 infection that either progressed to CIN3+ or cleared (not recorded which). The CDR3 bases that were read are TGTGCCAGCTCACCAGGGACAGGGGGCTACGAG. It yields the protein CASSPGTGGYE. The complete CDR3 protein is CASSPGTGGYEQYF.